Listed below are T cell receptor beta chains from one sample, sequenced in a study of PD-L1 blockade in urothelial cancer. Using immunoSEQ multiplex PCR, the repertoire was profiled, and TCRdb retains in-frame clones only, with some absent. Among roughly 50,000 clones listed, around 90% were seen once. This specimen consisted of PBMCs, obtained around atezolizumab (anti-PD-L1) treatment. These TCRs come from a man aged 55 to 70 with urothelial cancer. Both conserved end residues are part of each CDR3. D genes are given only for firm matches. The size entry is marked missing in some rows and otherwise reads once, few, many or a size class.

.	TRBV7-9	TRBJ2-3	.	CAGEGGQFDTQYF	TGTGCCGGGGAGGGGGGGCAGTTTGATACGCAGTATTTT
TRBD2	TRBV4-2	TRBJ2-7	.	CASSQGISGVSYEQYF	TGTGCCAGCAGCCAAGGTATTAGCGGGGTGTCCTACGAGCAGTACTTC
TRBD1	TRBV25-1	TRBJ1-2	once	CASSDSGTGEGYTF	TGTGCCAGCAGTGATTCCGGGACAGGGGAAGGCTACACCTTC
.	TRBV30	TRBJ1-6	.	CAWSRGNSPLHF	TGTGCCTGGAGTCGAGGTAATTCACCCCTCCACTTT
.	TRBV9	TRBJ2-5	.	CASSVGAQETQYF	TGTGCCAGCAGCGTGGGGGCCCAGGAGACCCAGTACTTC
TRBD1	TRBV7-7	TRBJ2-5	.	CASSTDREETQYF	TGTGCTAGCAGTACAGACAGGGAAGAGACCCAGTACTTC
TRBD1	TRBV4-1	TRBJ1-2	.	CASSQGRTGGREGYTF	TGCGCCAGCAGCCAGGGCAGGACAGGGGGCAGAGAAGGCTACACCTTC
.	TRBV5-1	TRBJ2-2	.	CASSSGQFTGELFF	TGCGCCAGCAGCTCCGGACAGTTCACCGGGGAGCTGTTTTTT
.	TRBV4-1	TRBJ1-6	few	CASSQEERRIYNSPLHF	TGCGCCAGCAGCCAAGAGGAGCGACGGATCTATAATTCACCCCTCCACTTT
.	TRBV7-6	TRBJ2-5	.	CASSLALSFSETQYF	TGTGCCAGCAGCTTAGCGCTAAGTTTTTCGGAGACCCAGTACTTC
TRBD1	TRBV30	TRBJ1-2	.	CAWSDGRRGLAAGYTF	TGTGCCTGGAGTGATGGGCGGAGGGGGCTGGCAGCTGGCTACACCTTC
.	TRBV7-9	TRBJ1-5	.	CASSSGGQGGPQHF	TGTGCCAGCAGCTCGGGCGGGCAAGGTGGGCCCCAGCATTTT
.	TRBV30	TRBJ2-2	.	CAWTPLTSVPGELFF	TGTGCCTGGACCCCCCTGACTAGTGTCCCCGGGGAGCTGTTTTTT
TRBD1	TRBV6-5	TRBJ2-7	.	CASSNYRGSYEQYF	TGTGCCAGCAGTAACTACAGGGGCTCCTACGAGCAGTACTTC
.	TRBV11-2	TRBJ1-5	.	CASSYSTGGNQPQHF	TGTGCCAGCAGCTACTCGACGGGTGGGAATCAGCCCCAGCATTTT
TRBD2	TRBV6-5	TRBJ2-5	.	CASSYYRAGGQETQYF	TGTGCCAGCAGTTACTATCGAGCGGGGGGCCAAGAGACCCAGTACTTC
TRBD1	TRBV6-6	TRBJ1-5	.	CASRFWTGGNQPQHF	TGTGCCAGCAGATTCTGGACAGGGGGCAATCAGCCCCAGCATTTT
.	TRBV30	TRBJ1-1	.	CAWQGFAEAFF	TGTGCCTGGCAGGGGTTCGCTGAAGCTTTCTTT
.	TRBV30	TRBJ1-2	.	CAWSPSDYGYTF	TGTGCCTGGAGCCCTTCTGACTATGGCTACACCTTC
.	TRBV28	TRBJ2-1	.	CASSLSIYNEQFF	TGTGCCAGCAGTTTATCTATCTACAATGAGCAGTTCTTC
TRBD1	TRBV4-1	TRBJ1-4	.	CASSPGQGATNEKLFF	TGCGCCAGCAGCCCCGGACAGGGGGCAACTAATGAAAAACTGTTTTTT
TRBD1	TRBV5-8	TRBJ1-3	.	CASRAGGSGNTIYF	TGTGCCAGCAGGGCAGGGGGATCTGGAAACACCATATATTTT
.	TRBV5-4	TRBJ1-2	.	CASSFGQNYGYTF	TGTGCCAGCAGCTTCGGACAGAACTATGGCTACACCTTC
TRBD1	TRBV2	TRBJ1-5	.	CASSPLDRGSNQPQHF	TGTGCCAGCAGTCCATTAGACAGGGGTAGCAATCAGCCCCAGCATTTT
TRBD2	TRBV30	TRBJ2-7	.	CAWGGTIYEQYF	TGTGCCTGGGGCGGGACTATCTACGAGCAGTACTTC
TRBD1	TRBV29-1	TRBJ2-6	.	CSAQGALGANVLTF	TGCAGCGCACAGGGGGCGCTGGGGGCCAACGTCCTGACTTTC
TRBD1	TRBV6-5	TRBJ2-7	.	CASRTGTGSSEQYF	TGTGCCAGCAGAACCGGGACAGGGTCCTCTGAGCAGTACTTC
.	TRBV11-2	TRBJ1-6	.	CASSFIRGIDSPLHF	TGTGCCAGCAGCTTTATTCGGGGGATAGATTCACCCCTCCACTTT
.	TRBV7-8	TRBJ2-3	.	CASGWREHTDTQYF	TGTGCCAGCGGGTGGAGGGAGCACACAGATACGCAGTATTTT
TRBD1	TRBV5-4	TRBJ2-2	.	CASSFGQGNTGELFF	TGTGCCAGCAGCTTCGGACAGGGGAACACCGGGGAGCTGTTTTTT
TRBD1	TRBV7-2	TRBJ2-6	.	CASSLVQGAVGANVLTF	TGTGCCAGCAGCTTAGTACAGGGGGCGGTAGGGGCCAACGTCCTGACTTTC
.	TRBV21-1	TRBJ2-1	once	CASSTPGGQSDEQFF	TGTGCCAGCAGCACACCGGGGGGGCAGTCCGATGAGCAGTTCTTC
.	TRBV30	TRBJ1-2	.	CAWIKYNRDDGYTF	TGTGCCTGGATCAAATATAACAGGGATGATGGCTACACCTTC
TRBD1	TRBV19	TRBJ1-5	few	CASTAGTGLLPQHF	TGTGCCAGTACCGCCGGGACAGGCCTTTTGCCCCAGCATTTT
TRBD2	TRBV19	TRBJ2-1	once	CASSIDFERGSYNEQFF	TGTGCCAGTAGTATAGATTTTGAGCGGGGGTCCTACAATGAGCAGTTCTTC
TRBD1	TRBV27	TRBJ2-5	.	CASSLLGQGLRETQYF	TGTGCCAGCAGTTTACTGGGACAGGGGTTAAGAGAGACCCAGTACTTC
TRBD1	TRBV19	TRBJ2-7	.	CASRSRDRDHEQYF	TGTGCCAGTAGATCCCGGGACAGGGACCACGAGCAGTACTTC
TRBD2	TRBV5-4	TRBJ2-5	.	CASSPTPGLAGGFGAQYF	TGTGCCAGCAGCCCGACCCCGGGACTAGCGGGGGGGTTTGGGGCCCAGTACTTC
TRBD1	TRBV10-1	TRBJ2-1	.	CASSAGQAHNEQFF	TGCGCCAGCAGTGCCGGACAGGCGCACAATGAGCAGTTCTTC
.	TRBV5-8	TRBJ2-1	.	CASSLWGGPNEQFF	TGTGCCAGCAGCTTGTGGGGGGGCCCCAATGAGCAGTTCTTC
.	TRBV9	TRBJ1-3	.	CASSVDSLGNTIYF	TGTGCCAGCAGCGTAGATTCGTTAGGAAACACCATATATTTT
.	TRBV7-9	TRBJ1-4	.	CASSYYPGGNEKLFF	TGTGCCAGCAGCTACTACCCAGGAGGTAATGAAAAACTGTTTTTT
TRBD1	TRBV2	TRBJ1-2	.	CASKRGGPIGYTF	TGTGCCAGCAAGCGAGGGGGCCCCATCGGCTACACCTTC
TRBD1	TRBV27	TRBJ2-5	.	CASSQGQGAETQYF	TGTGCCAGCAGTCAAGGACAGGGGGCAGAGACCCAGTACTTC
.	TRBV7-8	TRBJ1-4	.	CASKPEQGGVVEKLFF	TGTGCCAGCAAACCGGAACAGGGCGGAGTTGTTGAAAAACTGTTTTTT
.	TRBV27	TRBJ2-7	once	CASSLHSGGSYEQYF	TGTGCCAGCAGTTTACATTCAGGCGGGTCCTACGAGCAGTACTTC
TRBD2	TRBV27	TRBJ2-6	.	CASSLYSGGDSGANVLTF	TGTGCCAGCAGTTTATATAGCGGGGGGGACTCTGGGGCCAACGTCCTGACTTTC
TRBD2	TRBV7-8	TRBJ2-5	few	CASSLGVAGEGGETQYF	TGTGCCAGCAGCTTAGGAGTAGCGGGGGAAGGAGGAGAGACCCAGTACTTC